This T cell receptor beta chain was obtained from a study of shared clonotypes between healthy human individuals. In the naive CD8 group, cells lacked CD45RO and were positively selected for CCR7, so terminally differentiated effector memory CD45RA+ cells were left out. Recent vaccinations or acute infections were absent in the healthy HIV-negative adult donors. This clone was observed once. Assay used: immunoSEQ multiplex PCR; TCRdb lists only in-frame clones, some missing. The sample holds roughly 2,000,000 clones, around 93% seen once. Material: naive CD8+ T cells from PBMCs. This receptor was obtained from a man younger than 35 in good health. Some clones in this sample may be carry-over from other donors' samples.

CDR3 sequence: CASSQPSGYYEQYF. The CDR3 region has the DNA TGTGCCAGCAGCCAACCGTCGGGCTACTACGAGCAGTACTTC. The chain recombines TRBV14 with TRBJ2-7; the D is unclear. V was shortened by 2 bases and J by 3 bases, with 11 bases between the two germline ends. This CDR3 comprises 14 residues. Germline CDR1 and CDR2: SGHDN and FVKESK.